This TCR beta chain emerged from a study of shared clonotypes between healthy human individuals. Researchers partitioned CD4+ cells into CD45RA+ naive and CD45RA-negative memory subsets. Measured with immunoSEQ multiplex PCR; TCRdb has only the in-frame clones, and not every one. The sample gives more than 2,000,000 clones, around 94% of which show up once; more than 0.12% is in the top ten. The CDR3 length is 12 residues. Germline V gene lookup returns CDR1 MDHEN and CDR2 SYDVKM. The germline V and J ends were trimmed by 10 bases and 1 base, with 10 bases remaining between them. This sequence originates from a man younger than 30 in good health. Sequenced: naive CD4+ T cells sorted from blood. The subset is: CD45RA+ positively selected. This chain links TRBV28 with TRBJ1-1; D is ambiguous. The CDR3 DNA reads TGTGCCACTGAGGTCGGGAACACTGAAGCTTTCTTT. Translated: CATEVGNTEAFF.